This T cell receptor beta chain was retrieved from a study of blood T cell repertoires in COVID-19. Overall study context: COVID-19 samples from acute and convalescent phases originated in the United States, Italy and Spain. The analysed material was cDNA or gDNA that came from T cells, B-cell-depleted T cells, or PBMCs.

The CDR3 spans 19 residues. V lost 0 bases to trimming and J lost 0 bases; unmatched junction nucleotides: 9. In germline, CDR1 is SGHRS, CDR2 YFSETQ. Original methodology: By means of reference gene primer amplification, nucleated cell counts were estimated. Only in-frame clones appear in the TCRdb table, and some are missing; sequencing was by immunoSEQ multiplex PCR. That table is the source of V, J and clone size, and D and trimming were worked out from the DNA. Of roughly 250,000 clones detected, 92% appear once; the ten largest clones hold about 0.8%. The chain combines TRBV5-1 with TRBJ2-3; 11 bases agree with TRBD2. Material: peripheral blood. This TCR came from a man aged 30 to 39 with COVID-19, enrolled during active disease. CDR3 protein: CASSLGILAGAYSTDTQYF. CDR3 nucleotide sequence: TGCGCCAGCAGCTTGGGTATACTAGCGGGGGCGTATAGCACAGATACGCAGTATTTT.